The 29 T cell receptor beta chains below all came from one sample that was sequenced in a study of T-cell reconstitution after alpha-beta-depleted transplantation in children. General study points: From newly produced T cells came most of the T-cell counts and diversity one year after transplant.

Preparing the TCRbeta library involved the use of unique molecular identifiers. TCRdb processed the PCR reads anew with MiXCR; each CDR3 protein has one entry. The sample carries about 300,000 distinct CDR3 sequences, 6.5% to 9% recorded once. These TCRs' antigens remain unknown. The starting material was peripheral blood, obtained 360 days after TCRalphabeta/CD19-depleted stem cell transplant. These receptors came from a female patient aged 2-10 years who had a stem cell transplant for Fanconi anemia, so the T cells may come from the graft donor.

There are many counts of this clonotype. CDR3 amino acids: CASSFSGGSYNEQFF. The CDR3 DNA follows: TGTGCCAGCAGCTTTAGCGGGGGTTCCTACAATGAGCAGTTCTTC. The chain links TRBV27 to TRBJ2-1; TRBD2 agrees at 9 bases. V gave up 6 bases and J gave up 1 base; unmatched junction bases: 4. CDR1 MNHEY and CDR2 SMNVEV come from the germline V gene (reference sequence). The CDR3 has 15 amino acids.

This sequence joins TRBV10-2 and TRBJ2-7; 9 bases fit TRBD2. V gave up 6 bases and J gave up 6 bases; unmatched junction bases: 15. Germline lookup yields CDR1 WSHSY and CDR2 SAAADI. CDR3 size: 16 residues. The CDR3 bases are TGCGCCAGCAGGGGGACGCTTAGCGGGAGTTTTGGCGAGCAGTACTTC. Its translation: CASRGTLSGSFGEQYF.

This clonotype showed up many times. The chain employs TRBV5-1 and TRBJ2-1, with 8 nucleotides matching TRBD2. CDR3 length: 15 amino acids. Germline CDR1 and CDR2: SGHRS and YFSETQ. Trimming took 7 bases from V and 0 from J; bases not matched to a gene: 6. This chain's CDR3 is CASRYAGGSYNEQFF. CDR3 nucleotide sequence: TGCGCCAGCCGTTACGCGGGAGGCTCCTACAATGAGCAGTTCTTC.

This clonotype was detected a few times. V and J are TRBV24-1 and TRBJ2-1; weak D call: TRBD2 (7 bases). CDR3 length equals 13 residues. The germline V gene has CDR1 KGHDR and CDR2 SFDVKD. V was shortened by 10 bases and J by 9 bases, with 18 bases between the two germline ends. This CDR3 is CATRGGYMGEQFF. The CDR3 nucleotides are TGTGCCACAAGGGGGGGTTATATGGGTGAGCAGTTCTTC.

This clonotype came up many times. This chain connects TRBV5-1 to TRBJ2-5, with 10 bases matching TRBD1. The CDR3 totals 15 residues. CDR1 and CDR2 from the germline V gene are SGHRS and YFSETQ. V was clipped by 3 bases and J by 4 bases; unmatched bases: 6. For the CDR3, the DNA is TGCGCCAGCAGCTCCAGGGACAGGGGAATAGAGACCCAGTACTTC. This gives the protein CASSSRDRGIETQYF.

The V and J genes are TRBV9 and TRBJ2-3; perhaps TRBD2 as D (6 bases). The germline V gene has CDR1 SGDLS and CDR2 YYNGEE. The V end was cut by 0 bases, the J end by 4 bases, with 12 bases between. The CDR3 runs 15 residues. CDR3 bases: TGTGCCAGCAGCGTAGGGGACTGGAAAGCAGATACGCAGTATTTT. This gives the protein CASSVGDWKADTQYF.

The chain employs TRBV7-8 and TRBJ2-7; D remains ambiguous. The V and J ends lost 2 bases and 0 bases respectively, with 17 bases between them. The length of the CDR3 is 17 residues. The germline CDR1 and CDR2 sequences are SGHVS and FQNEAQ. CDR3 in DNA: TGTGCCAGCAGCTTATTGGAAGTGGTAACCGACTCCTACGAGCAGTACTTC. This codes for CASSLLEVVTDSYEQYF.

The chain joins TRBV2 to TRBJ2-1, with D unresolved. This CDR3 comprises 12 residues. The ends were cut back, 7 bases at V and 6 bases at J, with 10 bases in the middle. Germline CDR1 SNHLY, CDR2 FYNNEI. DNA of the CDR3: TGTGCCAGCATTTACGCGACCAATGAGCAGTTCTTC. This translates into CASIYATNEQFF. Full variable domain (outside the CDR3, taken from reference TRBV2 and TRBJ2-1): EPEVTQTPSHQVTQMGQEVILRCVPISNHLYFYWYRQILGQKVEFLVSFYNNEISEKSEIFDDQFSVERPDGSNFTLKIRSTKLEDSAMYFCASIYATNEQFFGPGTRLTVL.

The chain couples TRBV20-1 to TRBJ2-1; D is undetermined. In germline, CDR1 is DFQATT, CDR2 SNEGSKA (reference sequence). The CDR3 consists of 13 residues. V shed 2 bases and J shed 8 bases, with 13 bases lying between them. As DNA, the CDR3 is TGCAGTGCTAGATCCGAGATCCAGGATGAGCAGTTCTTC. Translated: CSARSEIQDEQFF.

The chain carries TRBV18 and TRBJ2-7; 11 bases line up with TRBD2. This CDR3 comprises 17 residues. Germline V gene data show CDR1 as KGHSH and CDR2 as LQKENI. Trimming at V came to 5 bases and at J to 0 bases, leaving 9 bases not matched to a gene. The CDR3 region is CASSIGTSGSFSYEQYF. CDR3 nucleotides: TGTGCCAGCTCAATCGGAACTAGCGGGAGTTTCTCCTACGAGCAGTACTTC. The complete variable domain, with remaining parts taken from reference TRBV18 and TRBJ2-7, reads NAGVMQNPRHLVRRRGQEARLRCSPMKGHSHVYWYRQLPEEGLKFMVYLQKENIIDESGMPKERFSAEFPKEGPSILRIQQVVRGDSAAYFCASSIGTSGSFSYEQYFGPGTRLTVT.

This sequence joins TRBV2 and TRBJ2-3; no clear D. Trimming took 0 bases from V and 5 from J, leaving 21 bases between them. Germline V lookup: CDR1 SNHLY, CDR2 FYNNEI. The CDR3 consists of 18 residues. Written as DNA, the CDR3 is TGTGCCAGCAGTGAAGCCCAAGTAGGTTGTACTCCAGAAGATACGCAGTATTTT. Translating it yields CASSEAQVGCTPEDTQYF.

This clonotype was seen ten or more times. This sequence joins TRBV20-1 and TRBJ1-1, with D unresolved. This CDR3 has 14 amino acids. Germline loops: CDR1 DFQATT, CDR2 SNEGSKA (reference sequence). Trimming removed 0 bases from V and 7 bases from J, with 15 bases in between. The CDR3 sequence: CSARDWPRRYEAFF. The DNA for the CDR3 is TGCAGTGCTAGAGATTGGCCCCGACGGTATGAAGCTTTCTTT.

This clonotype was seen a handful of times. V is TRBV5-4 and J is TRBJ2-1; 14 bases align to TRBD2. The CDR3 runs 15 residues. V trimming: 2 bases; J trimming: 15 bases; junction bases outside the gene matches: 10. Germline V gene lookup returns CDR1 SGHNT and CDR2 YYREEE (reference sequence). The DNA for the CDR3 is TGTGCCAGCAGCTTAGGGACTAGCGGGGGCCAAACGCTGTTCTTC. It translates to CASSLGTSGGQTLFF.

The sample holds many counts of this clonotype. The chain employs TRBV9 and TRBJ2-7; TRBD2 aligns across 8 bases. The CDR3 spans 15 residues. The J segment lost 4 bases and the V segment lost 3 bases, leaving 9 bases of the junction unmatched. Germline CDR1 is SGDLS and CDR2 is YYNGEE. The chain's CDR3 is CASSAGTSPAYEQYF. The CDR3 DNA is TGTGCCAGCAGCGCCGGGACTAGTCCCGCTTACGAGCAGTACTTC.

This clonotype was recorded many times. The CDR3 sequence: CASSEFRGLAVGTDTQYF. The CDR3 nucleotides read TGCGCCAGCAGTGAGTTCCGGGGACTAGCTGTCGGCACAGATACGCAGTATTTT. The V gene is TRBV10-1, the J gene TRBJ2-3, with TRBD2 matching 9 bases. The CDR3 has 18 residues. Germline trimming cut 1 base from V and 1 base from J; bases unmatched to any gene: 9. CDR1 and CDR2 from the germline V gene are WNHNN and SYGVQD (reference sequence).

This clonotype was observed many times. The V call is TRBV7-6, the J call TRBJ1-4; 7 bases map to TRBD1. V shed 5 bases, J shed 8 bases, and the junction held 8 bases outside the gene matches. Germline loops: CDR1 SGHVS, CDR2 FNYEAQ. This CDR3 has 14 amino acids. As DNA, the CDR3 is TGTGCCAGCAGCGAGACAGGGCGCGGCGAAAAACTGTTTTTT. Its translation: CASSETGRGEKLFF.

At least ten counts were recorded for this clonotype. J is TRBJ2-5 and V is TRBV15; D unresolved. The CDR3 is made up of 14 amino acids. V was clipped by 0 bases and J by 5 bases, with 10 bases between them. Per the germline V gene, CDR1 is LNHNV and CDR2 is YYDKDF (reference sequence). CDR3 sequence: CATSRDLVVETQYF. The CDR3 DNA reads TGTGCCACCAGCAGAGATTTGGTAGTGGAGACCCAGTACTTC.

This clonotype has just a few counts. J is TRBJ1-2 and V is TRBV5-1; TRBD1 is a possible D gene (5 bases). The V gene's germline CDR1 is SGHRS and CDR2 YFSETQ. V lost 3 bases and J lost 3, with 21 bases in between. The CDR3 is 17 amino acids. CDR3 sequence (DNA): TGCGCCAGCAGCTGGGCGGCTGTCAGGGCAGGGCACTATGGCTACACCTTC. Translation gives CASSWAAVRAGHYGYTF.

This CDR3 is CASSLTGPYGYTF. CDR3 in DNA: TGTGCCAGCAGTTTAACAGGGCCCTATGGCTACACCTTC. The chain uses TRBV12-3 or TRBV12-4 and TRBJ1-2; D may be TRBD1 (6 bases). The ends were cut back, 2 bases at V and 4 bases at J, with 8 bases in the middle. The CDR3 is 13 residues long.

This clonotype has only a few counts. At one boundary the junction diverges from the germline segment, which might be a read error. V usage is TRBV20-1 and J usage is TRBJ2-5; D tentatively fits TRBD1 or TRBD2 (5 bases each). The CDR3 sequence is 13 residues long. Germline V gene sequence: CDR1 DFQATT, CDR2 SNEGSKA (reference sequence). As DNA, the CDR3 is TGCAGTGATAGACGGGGCATCGGGGAGACCCAGTACTTC. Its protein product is CSDRRGIGETQYF.

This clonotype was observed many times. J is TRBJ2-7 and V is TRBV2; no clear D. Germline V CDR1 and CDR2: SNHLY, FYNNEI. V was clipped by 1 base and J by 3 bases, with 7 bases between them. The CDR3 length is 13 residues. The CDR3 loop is CASSEGVDYEQYF. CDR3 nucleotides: TGTGCCAGCAGTGAAGGTGTGGACTACGAGCAGTACTTC.

The chain's CDR3 is CASSQEKGIYEQYV. As DNA, the CDR3 is TGTGCCAGCAGCCAAGAAAAGGGGATCTACGAGCAGTACGTC. The rearrangement links TRBV3-1 to TRBJ2-7, with a tentative D call TRBD1 (5 bases). This CDR3 is 14 amino acids long. Trimming stripped 0 bases from V and 3 bases from J, with 9 bases between. CDR1 LGHDT and CDR2 YNNKEL come from the germline V gene (reference sequence).

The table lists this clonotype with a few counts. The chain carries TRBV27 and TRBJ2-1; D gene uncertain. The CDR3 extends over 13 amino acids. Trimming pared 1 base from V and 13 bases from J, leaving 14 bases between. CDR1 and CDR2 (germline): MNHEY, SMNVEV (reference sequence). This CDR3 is CASSLFVGIEQFF. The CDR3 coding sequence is TGTGCCAGCAGTTTATTTGTAGGGATCGAACAGTTCTTC.

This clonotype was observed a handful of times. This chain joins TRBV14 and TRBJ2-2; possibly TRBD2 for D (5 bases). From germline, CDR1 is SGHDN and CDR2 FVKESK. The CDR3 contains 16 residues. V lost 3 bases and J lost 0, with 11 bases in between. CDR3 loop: CASSHGFGTNTGELFF. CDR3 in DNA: TGTGCCAGCAGCCACGGGTTCGGGACGAACACCGGGGAGCTGTTTTTT.

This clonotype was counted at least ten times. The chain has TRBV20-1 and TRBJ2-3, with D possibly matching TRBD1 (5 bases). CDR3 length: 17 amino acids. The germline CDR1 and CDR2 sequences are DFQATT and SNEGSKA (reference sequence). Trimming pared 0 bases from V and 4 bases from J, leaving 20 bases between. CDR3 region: CSARDLGQGEAPDTQYF. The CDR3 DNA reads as TGCAGTGCTAGAGATTTGGGCCAGGGCGAAGCCCCAGATACGCAGTATTTT.

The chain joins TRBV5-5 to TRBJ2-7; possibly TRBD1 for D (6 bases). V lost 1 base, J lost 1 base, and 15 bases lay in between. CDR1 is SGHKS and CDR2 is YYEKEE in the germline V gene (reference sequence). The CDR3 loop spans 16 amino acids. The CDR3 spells CASSLLGATPSYEQYF. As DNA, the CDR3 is TGTGCCAGCAGCTTGTTGGGGGCAACACCTTCCTACGAGCAGTACTTC.

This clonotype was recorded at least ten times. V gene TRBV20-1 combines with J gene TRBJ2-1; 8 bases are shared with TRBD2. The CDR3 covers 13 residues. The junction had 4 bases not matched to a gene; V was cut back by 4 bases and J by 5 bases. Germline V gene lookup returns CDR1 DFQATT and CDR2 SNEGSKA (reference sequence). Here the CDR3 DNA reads TGCAGTGCTATGCGGGGGGCCCACAATGAGCAGTTCTTC. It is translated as CSAMRGAHNEQFF.

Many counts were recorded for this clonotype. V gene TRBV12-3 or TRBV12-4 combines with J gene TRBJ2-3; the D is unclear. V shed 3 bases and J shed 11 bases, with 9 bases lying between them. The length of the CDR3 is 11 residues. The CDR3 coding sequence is TGTGCCAGCAGTTTTACGTGGGGGCAGTATTTT. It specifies CASSFTWGQYF.

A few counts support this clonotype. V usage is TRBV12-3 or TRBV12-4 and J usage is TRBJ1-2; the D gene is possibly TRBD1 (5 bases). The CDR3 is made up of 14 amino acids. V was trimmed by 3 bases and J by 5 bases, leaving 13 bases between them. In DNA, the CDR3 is TGTGCCAGCAGTTTTAAGGGGAGCGGGTATGGCTACACCTTC. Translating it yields CASSFKGSGYGYTF.